Each of the 9 T cell receptor beta chains below was sequenced from the same sample in a study of T-cell reconstitution after alpha-beta-depleted transplantation in children. Unique molecular identifiers were incorporated into the prepared TCRbeta library. TCRdb reprocessed the PCR reads with MiXCR, giving one entry per CDR3 protein. The data show about 260,000 distinct CDR3 sequences, roughly 7.7% seen once. The starting material was PBMCs, mostly from graft donor cells, obtained 180 days after TCRalphabeta/CD19-depleted stem cell transplant. The source is a male patient between 5 and 17 years old who had a stem cell transplant for acute lymphoblastic leukemia, so the T cells may come from the graft donor.

This clonotype came up many times. The chain joins TRBV25-1 to TRBJ2-3, with 9 bases aligning to TRBD1. Germline V lookup: CDR1 MGHDK, CDR2 SYGVNS. V trimming: 7 bases; J trimming: 0 bases; junction bases outside the gene matches: 14. This CDR3 has 18 amino acids. The CDR3 nucleotides read TGTGCCAGCACCCCGGACTCCACGGGACAGGGAAGCACAGATACGCAGTATTTT. This sequence encodes CASTPDSTGQGSTDTQYF.

A note on this clonotype: A much more abundant neighbour one base away suggests this may be a read error. The chain couples TRBV2 to TRBJ2-5; D perhaps matches TRBD2 (6 bases). Germline V gives CDR1 SNHLY, CDR2 FYNNEI. This CDR3 spans 16 amino acids. V was trimmed by 1 base and J by 1 base, leaving 13 bases between them. CDR3 nucleotide sequence: TGTGCCAGCAGTGAAGGGGCGGGAACTTTCCAAGAGACCCAGTACTTC. This codes for CASSEGAGTFQETQYF.

This clonotype has at least ten counts. The V gene is TRBV11-1, the J gene TRBJ2-7, with D hard to call. Germline CDR1 reads SGHAT; CDR2 reads FQDESV (reference sequence). The CDR3 is 14 residues long. Trimming left V 5 bases short and J 3 bases short, with 14 bases between. Here the CDR3 DNA reads TGTGCCAGCAGCCCCGAGGTGGCCAACTACGAGCAGTACTTC. It is translated as CASSPEVANYEQYF.

This clonotype was detected many times. The chain couples TRBV15 to TRBJ2-5; 10 bases fit TRBD2. Trimming removed 0 bases from V and 11 bases from J; junction bases left unmatched: 9. The CDR3 is 15 residues long. Germline V lookup: CDR1 LNHNV, CDR2 YYDKDF (reference sequence). In DNA, the CDR3 is TGTGCCACCAGCAGAGATCAGAGACTAGCGGGCCTGCAGTACTTC. Translating it yields CATSRDQRLAGLQYF.

There are a few counts of this clonotype. The CDR3 nucleotides read TGCAGTGCTGCTAGCGGGGGGGCCCTCCTCACGGATACGCAGTATTTT. The encoded protein is CSAASGGALLTDTQYF. The chain employs TRBV20-1 and TRBJ2-3, with 12 bases fitting TRBD2. After removal of 5 bases from V and 6 bases from J, the junction contained 12 bases not matched to a gene. This CDR3 contains 16 residues. The germline gives CDR1 DFQATT, CDR2 SNEGSKA (reference sequence).

This chain uses TRBV5-6 with TRBJ2-7, with 9 positions matching TRBD1. The CDR3 has 15 residues. CDR1 is SGHDT, CDR2 YYEEEE, per germline. The ends lost 4 bases at V and 7 bases at J; junction bases unmatched: 12. CDR3 residues: CASSLGTGKAREQYF. CDR3 bases: TGTGCCAGCAGCCTCGGGACAGGGAAGGCTAGGGAGCAGTACTTC.

This clonotype was detected ten times or more. This chain uses TRBV9 with TRBJ2-7, with 15 bases matching TRBD2. Germline lookup yields CDR1 SGDLS and CDR2 YYNGEE. This CDR3 comprises 16 residues. J gave up 4 bases and V 5 bases, and 7 bases lay outside the gene matches. The CDR3 nucleotides read TGTGCCAGCAGTGCCACCGGGACTAGCGGGGGGTACGAGCAGTACTTC. Translated, it gives CASSATGTSGGYEQYF. Complete variable domain (other parts from reference TRBV9 and TRBJ2-7): DSGVTQTPKHLITATGQRVTLRCSPRSGDLSVYWYQQSLDQGLQFLIQYYNGEERAKGNILERFSAQQFPDLHSELNLSSLELGDSALYFCASSATGTSGGYEQYFGPGTRLTVT.

The rearrangement links TRBV19 to TRBJ1-2; a weak D match, TRBD1 (6 bases). From germline, CDR1 is LNHDA and CDR2 SQIVND (reference sequence). This CDR3 contains 14 residues. V was shortened by 6 bases and J by 4 bases, with 15 bases between the two germline ends. CDR3 nucleotide sequence: TGTGCCAGTAGCCAGGACAGACCCTTCTATGGCTACACCTTC. Protein: CASSQDRPFYGYTF.

This clonotype was observed at least ten times. The J gene is TRBJ2-1, the V gene TRBV5-5, with no clear D. Per the germline V gene, CDR1 is SGHKS and CDR2 is YYEKEE (reference sequence). The CDR3 loop spans 15 amino acids. Deletions cut 4 bases from V and 4 bases from J, with 15 bases between. CDR3 coding DNA: TGTGCCAGCAGCCCGGTAGACGAACATTACAATGAGCAGTTCTTC. It is translated as CASSPVDEHYNEQFF.